This is a list of T cell receptor beta chains from one sample in a study of cytomegalovirus exposure and HLA in healthy donors. Generated by immunoSEQ multiplex PCR, the TCRdb table keeps only in-frame clones and is missing some. The sample lists fewer than 75,000 clones, approximately 80% seen once, with 4.3% in the top ten. The sample taken for sequencing was PBMCs. These receptor sequences come from a man aged 25-45 years in good health and CMV-seronegative. CDR3s include the opening cysteine and the closing phenylalanine or tryptophan. The D gene is left open where the match is weak. The size of a clone is reported for some rows only, either as once, few or many, or as a class for expanded clones.

>TRBJ1-3|NA|NA|TRBV19
CASSGAESGNTIYF
TGTGCCAGTAGTGGGGCAGAATCTGGAAACACCATATATTTT
>TRBJ2-7|NA|NA|TRBV13
CASSRGDTYEQYF
TGTGCCAGCAGCCGAGGTGATACCTACGAGCAGTACTTC
>TRBJ2-2|TRBD1|NA|TRBV25-1
CASSENRGRTGELFF
TGTGCCAGCAGTGAAAACAGGGGAAGAACCGGGGAGCTGTTTTTT
>TRBJ2-7|TRBD1|NA|TRBV9
CASSFWTGELGDEQYF
TGTGCCAGCAGCTTCTGGACAGGGGAATTGGGTGACGAGCAGTACTTC
>TRBJ2-3|TRBD1|NA|TRBV19
CASSIGTGGNRRTDTQYF
TGTGCCAGTAGTATAGGGACAGGGGGCAACCGGAGAACAGATACGCAGTATTTT
>TRBJ1-1|TRBD1|once|TRBV7-9
CSSSPPFRDRVFAEAFF
TGTTCCAGCAGCCCGCCTTTCCGGGACAGGGTGTTCGCTGAAGCTTTCTTT
>TRBJ1-3|NA|NA|TRBV4-1
CASSRTEPGTILSGNTIYF
TGCGCCAGCAGCCGAACCGAACCCGGGACAATCCTCTCTGGAAACACCATATATTTT
>TRBJ2-1|NA|NA|TRBV7-9
CASSPRIGSYEQFF
TGTGCCAGCAGCCCCAGGATAGGCAGCTATGAGCAGTTCTTC
>TRBJ1-3|NA|once|TRBV5-4
CASSVRGAGGNTIYF
TGTGCCAGCAGCGTCAGGGGCGCTGGTGGAAACACCATATATTTT
>TRBJ1-6|TRBD1|NA|TRBV27
CASKVSGGAGNSPLHF
TGTGCCAGCAAAGTCTCAGGGGGCGCAGGTAATTCACCCCTCCACTTT
>TRBJ2-1|NA|NA|TRBV5-1
CASSPTDRPYNEQFF
TGCGCCAGCAGCCCGACAGACCGACCCTACAATGAGCAGTTCTTC
>TRBJ2-7|TRBD1|NA|TRBV5-8
CASSPRTGESYEQYF
TGTGCCAGCAGCCCCAGGACAGGGGAGTCCTACGAGCAGTACTTC
>TRBJ2-1|TRBD1|NA|TRBV27
CASSSDRDHEQFF
TGTGCCAGCAGTTCCGACAGGGACCATGAGCAGTTCTTC
>TRBJ2-5|TRBD1|NA|TRBV18
CASSPGQGANQETQYF
TGTGCCAGCTCACCAGGGCAGGGGGCGAACCAAGAGACCCAGTACTTC
>TRBJ2-7|NA|NA|TRBV6-5
CASTTGSGYYEQYF
TGTGCCAGCACAACGGGATCCGGCTACTACGAGCAGTACTTC
>TRBJ2-7|NA|once|TRBV9
CASSVEGVSYEQYF
TGTGCCAGCAGCGTAGAAGGAGTTTCCTACGAGCAGTACTTC
>TRBJ2-2|NA|NA|TRBV19
CASSPRSPGELFF
TGTGCCAGTAGCCCGAGGAGTCCCGGGGAGCTGTTTTTT
>TRBJ2-7|NA|NA|TRBV14
CASRGNSYEQYF
TGTGCCAGCAGGGGCAACTCCTACGAGCAGTACTTC
>TRBJ2-5|TRBD2|NA|TRBV6-6
CASSRRDYDQETQYF
TGTGCCAGCAGTCGCCGGGACTACGACCAAGAGACCCAGTACTTC
>TRBJ2-7|TRBD1|NA|TRBV5-5
CASSLQGATYEQYF
TGTGCCAGCAGCCTACAGGGGGCCACCTACGAGCAGTACTTC
>TRBJ2-7|TRBD1|NA|TRBV29-1
CSVAILGRGLHEQYF
TGCAGCGTCGCTATATTGGGCAGGGGGCTCCACGAGCAGTACTTC
>TRBJ1-4|TRBD1|NA|TRBV6-8
CASSYGQGPLNEKLFF
TGTGCCAGCAGTTACGGACAGGGCCCGCTTAATGAAAAACTGTTTTTT
>TRBJ1-1|NA|NA|TRBV7-6
CASSRGEGMNTEAFF
TGTGCCAGCAGCCGCGGGGAGGGGATGAACACTGAAGCTTTCTTT
>TRBJ1-4|NA|NA|TRBV7-6
CASSLGAPGINEKLFF
TGTGCCAGCAGCTTAGGCGCCCCCGGGATAAATGAAAAACTGTTTTTT
>TRBJ1-2|NA|NA|TRBV5-3
CARSLACGYTF
TGTGCCAGAAGCTTGGCCTGTGGCTACACCTTC
>TRBJ2-5|NA|NA|TRBV25-1
CASSPRPGIQETQYF
TGTGCCAGCAGTCCCAGGCCGGGGATACAAGAGACCCAGTACTTC
>TRBJ1-1|NA|NA|TRBV7-2
CASSLWGLTNTEAFF
TGTGCCAGCAGCTTATGGGGGCTTACGAACACTGAAGCTTTCTTT
>TRBJ2-3|TRBD2|NA|TRBV6-6
CASSYGGLAPTDTQYF
TGTGCCAGCAGTTACGGCGGACTAGCCCCCACAGATACGCAGTATTTT
>TRBJ2-7|NA|NA|TRBV5-6
CASSADRSEQYF
TGTGCCAGCAGCGCGGACAGATCCGAGCAGTACTTC
>TRBJ1-1|NA|few|TRBV4-1
CASRAGWKVNTEAFF
TGCGCCAGCAGAGCGGGTTGGAAAGTGAACACTGAAGCTTTCTTT
>TRBJ2-1|TRBD1|NA|TRBV7-3
CASSLLGQQQFF
TGTGCCAGCAGCTTACTGGGACAGCAACAGTTCTTC